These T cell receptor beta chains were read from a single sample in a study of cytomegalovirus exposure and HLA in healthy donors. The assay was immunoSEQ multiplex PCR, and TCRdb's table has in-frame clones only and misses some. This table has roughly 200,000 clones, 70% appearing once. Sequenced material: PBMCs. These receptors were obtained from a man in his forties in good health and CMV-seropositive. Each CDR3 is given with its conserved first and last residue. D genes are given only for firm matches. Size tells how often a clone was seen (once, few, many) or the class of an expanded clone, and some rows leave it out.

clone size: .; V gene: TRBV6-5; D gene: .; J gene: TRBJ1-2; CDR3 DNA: TGTGCCAGCAGTTACGGCCTACTAAACTATGGCTACACCTTC; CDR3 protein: CASSYGLLNYGYTF
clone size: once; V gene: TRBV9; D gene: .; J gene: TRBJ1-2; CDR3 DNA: TGTGCCAGCAGCGTAGGACGAGGAGACCTCCTTTCTTATGGCTACACCTTC; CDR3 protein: CASSVGRGDLLSYGYTF
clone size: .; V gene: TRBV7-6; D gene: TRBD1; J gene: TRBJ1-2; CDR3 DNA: TGTGCCAGCAGCTTAGCCCCTACCGGGACAGGGTATGGCTACACCTTC; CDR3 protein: CASSLAPTGTGYGYTF
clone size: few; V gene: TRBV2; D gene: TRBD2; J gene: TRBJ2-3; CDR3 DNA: TGTGCCAGCGGGGGACTATACACAGATACGCAGTATTTT; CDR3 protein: CASGGLYTDTQYF
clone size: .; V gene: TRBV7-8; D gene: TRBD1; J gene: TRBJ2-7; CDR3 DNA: TGTGCCAGCAGCCCCCAGCCGGACAGGAGCTCCTACGAGCAGTACTTC; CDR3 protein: CASSPQPDRSSYEQYF
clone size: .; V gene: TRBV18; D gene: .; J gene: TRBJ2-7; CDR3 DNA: TGTGCCAGCTCACCACCAGGGGCCTACGAGCAGTACTTC; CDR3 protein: CASSPPGAYEQYF
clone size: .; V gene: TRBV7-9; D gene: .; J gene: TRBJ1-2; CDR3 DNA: TGTGCCAGCAGCTTGGCGCGAGAGCAGGCCGTCTATGGCTACACCTTC; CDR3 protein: CASSLAREQAVYGYTF
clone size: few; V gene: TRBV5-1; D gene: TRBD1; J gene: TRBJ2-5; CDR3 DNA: TGCGCCAGCAGCTTGGAAGGGGGCAGGGAGACCCAGTACTTC; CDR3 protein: CASSLEGGRETQYF
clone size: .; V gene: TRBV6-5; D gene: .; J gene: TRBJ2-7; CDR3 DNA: TGTGCCAGCAGTTACCACGGGACACCAGACTACGAGCAGTACTTC; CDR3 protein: CASSYHGTPDYEQYF
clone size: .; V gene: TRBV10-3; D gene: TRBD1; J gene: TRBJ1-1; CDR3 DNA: TGTGCCATCAGTGGGACAGGGGGGAACACTGAAGCTTTCTTT; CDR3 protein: CAISGTGGNTEAFF
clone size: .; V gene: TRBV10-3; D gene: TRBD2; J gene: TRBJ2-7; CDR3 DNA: TGTGCCATCAGTAAATCCGGAACTAGCGGGGCGGGTGGGGGCTACGAGCAGTACTTC; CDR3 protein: CAISKSGTSGAGGGYEQYF
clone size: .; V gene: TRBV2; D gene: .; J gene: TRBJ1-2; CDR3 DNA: TGTGCCAGCGGGGACACCACGGTTGGCTACACCTTC; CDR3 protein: CASGDTTVGYTF
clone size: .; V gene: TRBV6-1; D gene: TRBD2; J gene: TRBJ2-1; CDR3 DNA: TGTGCCAGCAGTGAAGTCCTAGCGGGGGGTCTGTACAATGAGCAGTTCTTC; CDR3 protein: CASSEVLAGGLYNEQFF
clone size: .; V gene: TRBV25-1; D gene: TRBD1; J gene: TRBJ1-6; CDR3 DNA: TGTGCCAGCCCCGGGACAGGGGGCGATTCACCCCTCCACTTT; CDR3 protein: CASPGTGGDSPLHF
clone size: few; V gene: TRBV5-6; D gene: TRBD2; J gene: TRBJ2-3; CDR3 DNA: TGTGCCAGCAGCTCCAGCGGGGGGGGCCTCACAGATACGCAGTATTTT; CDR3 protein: CASSSSGGGLTDTQYF
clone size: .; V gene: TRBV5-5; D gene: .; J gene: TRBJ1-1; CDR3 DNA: TGTGCCAGCAGCTTGGAGAAGGGAGGCACTGAAGCTTTCTTT; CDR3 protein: CASSLEKGGTEAFF
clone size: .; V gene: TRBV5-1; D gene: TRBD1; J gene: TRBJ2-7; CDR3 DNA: TGCGCCAGCAGCGGCCGGGACAGGGGCTACGAGCAGTACTTC; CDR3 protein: CASSGRDRGYEQYF
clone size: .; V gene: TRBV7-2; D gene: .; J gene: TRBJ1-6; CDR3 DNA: TGTGCCAGCAGCTTAAACGGTTTCCTTTCACCCCTCCACTTT; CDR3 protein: CASSLNGFLSPLHF
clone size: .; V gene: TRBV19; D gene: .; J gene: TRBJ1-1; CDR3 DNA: TGTGCCAGTAGAGCAGGGGTGAACACTGAAGCTTTCTTT; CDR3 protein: CASRAGVNTEAFF
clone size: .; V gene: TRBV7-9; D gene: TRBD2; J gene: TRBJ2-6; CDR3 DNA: TGTGCCATCATCCCGGGGGGTTTCTCTGGGGCCAACGTCCTGACTTTC; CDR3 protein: CAIIPGGFSGANVLTF
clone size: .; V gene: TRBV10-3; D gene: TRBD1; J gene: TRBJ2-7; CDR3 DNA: TGTGCCATCAGTGAGTCGACGGCTAAACGACAGGGAGTCTACGAGCAGTACTTC; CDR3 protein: CAISESTAKRQGVYEQYF
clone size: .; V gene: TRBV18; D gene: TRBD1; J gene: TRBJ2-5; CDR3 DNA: TGTGCCAGCTCACCCTGGGACAGGGGAGAGACCCAGTACTTC; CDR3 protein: CASSPWDRGETQYF
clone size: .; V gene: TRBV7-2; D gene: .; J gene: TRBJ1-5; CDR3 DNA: TGTGCCAGCAGCTTAGGGCCAGGGGGCAATCAGCCCCAGCATTTT; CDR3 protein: CASSLGPGGNQPQHF
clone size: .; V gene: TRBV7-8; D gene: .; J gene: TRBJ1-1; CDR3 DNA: TGTGCCAGCAGCCCCATTGGTGGGGGCGAGAACACTGAAGCTTTCTTT; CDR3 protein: CASSPIGGGENTEAFF
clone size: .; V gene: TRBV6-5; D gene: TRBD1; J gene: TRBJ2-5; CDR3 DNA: TGTGCCAGCAGTTACCCGACAGGGGGGATGGAGACCCAGTACTTC; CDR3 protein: CASSYPTGGMETQYF
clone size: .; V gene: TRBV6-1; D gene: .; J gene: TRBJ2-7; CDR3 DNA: TGTGCCAGCAGTGAACGAAAGGAGGGTGTCGACGAGCAGTACTTC; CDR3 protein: CASSERKEGVDEQYF
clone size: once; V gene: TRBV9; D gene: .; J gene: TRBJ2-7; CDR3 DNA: TGTGCCAGCAGCGTAGATCAAGGGAGCGAAGAGCAGTACTTC; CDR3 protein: CASSVDQGSEEQYF
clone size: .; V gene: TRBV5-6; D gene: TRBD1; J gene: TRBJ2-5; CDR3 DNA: TGTGCCAGCAGCTTACCGGGACAGGGAGCAGAGACCCAGTACTTC; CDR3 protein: CASSLPGQGAETQYF
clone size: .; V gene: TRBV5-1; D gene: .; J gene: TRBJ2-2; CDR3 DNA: TGCGCCAGCACCCCCCGTCCCGACACCGGGGAGCTGTTTTTT; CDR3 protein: CASTPRPDTGELFF
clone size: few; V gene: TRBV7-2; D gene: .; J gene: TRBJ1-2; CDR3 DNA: TGTGCCAGCAGCTTAGTGAGCCAGGGCTATGGCTACACCTTC; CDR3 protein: CASSLVSQGYGYTF
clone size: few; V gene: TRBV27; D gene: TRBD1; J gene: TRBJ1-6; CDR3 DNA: TGTGCCAGCAGTCCTTATAGGGGGCTAATCTATTCACCCCTCCACTTT; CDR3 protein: CASSPYRGLIYSPLHF
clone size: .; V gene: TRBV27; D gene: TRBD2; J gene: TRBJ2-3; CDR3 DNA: TGTGCCAGCAGCCCCACAGCGGGGATCGGCACAGATACGCAGTATTTT; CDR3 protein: CASSPTAGIGTDTQYF
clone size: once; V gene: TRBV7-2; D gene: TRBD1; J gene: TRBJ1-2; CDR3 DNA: TGTGCCAGCAGCTTAGCTGCTCCGGACAGGGGCAATGGCTACACCTTC; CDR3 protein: CASSLAAPDRGNGYTF
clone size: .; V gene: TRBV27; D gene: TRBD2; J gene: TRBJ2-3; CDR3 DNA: TGTGCCAGCAGTTTATCGGGGAGCGGGGGGTCGCCCGGAGGTACGCAGTATTTT; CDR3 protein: CASSLSGSGGSPGGTQYF
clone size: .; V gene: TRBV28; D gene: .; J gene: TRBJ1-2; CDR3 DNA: TGTGCCAGCAGTACGGGACTGAACTATGGCTACACCTTC; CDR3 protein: CASSTGLNYGYTF
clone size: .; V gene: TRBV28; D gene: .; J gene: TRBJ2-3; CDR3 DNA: TGTGCCAGCTATACTCAGGGAAGGGGTACAGATACGCAGTATTTT; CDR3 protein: CASYTQGRGTDTQYF
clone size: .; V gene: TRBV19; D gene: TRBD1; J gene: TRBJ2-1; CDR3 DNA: TGTGCCAGTACCGAGACCGGGACAGGGGCAAATGAGCAGTTCTTC; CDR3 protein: CASTETGTGANEQFF
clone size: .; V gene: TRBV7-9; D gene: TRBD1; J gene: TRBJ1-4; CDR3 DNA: TGTGCCAGCAGCCTTGGGACAGGGTATGAAAAACTGTTTTTT; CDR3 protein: CASSLGTGYEKLFF
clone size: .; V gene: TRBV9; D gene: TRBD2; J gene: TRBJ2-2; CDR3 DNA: TGTGCCAGCAGCGGGCGGGGGGGCCCGGGCGGGGAGCTGTTTTTT; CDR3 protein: CASSGRGGPGGELFF
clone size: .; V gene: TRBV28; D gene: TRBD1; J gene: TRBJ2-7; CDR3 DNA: TGTGCCAGCAGTCTAGGACAGGGGTTAAGTCGGGAGCAGTACTTC; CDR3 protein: CASSLGQGLSREQYF
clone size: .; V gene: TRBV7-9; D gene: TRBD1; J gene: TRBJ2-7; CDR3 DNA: TGTGCCAGCAGCTCCACACAGGGGGCGCGAGAAATTGTCGAGCAGTACTTC; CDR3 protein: CASSSTQGAREIVEQYF
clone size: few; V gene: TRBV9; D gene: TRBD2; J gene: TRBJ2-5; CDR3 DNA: TGTGCCAGCAGCTCGACTAGCGGGGATTTTCAGGCCCAGTACTTC; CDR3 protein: CASSSTSGDFQAQYF
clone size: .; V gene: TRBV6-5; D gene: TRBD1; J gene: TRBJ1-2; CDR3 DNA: TGTGCCAGCAGACCCCAGACAGGGGGCGCGGATGGCTACACCTTC; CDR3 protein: CASRPQTGGADGYTF
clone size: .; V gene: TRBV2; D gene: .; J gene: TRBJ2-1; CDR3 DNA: TGTGCCAGCAGGGACTTCGTGGATGAGCAGTTCTTC; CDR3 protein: CASRDFVDEQFF
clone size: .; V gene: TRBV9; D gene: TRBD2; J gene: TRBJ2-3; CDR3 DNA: TGTGCCAGCAGCGTAGGAGCGGGGGCGGGGACAGATACGCAGTATTTT; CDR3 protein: CASSVGAGAGTDTQYF
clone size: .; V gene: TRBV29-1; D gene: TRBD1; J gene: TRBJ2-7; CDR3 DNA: TGCAGCGTTGTAGGGCCCCAGGGGGACGAGCAGTACTTC; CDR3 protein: CSVVGPQGDEQYF
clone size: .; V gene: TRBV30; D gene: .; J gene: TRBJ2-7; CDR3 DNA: TGTGCCTGGAGCCGGGGGGACAAGGGGCTTTACGAGCAGTACTTC; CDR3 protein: CAWSRGDKGLYEQYF
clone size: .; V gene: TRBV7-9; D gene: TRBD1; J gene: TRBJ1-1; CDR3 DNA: TGTGCCAGCAGCTTAGAACAGGGGAAGATCACTGAAGCTTTCTTT; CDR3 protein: CASSLEQGKITEAFF
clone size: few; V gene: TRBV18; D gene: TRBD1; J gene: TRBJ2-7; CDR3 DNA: TGTGCCAGCTCACTCACGGGACAGGGGGGCGAGCAGTACTTC; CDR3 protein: CASSLTGQGGEQYF